Given below is one TCR beta chain in context. Authors' methods: Reference gene primer amplification gave estimated nucleated cell counts. The data were produced by immunoSEQ multiplex PCR, yet TCRdb's version contains in-frame clones alone and is incomplete. V and J calls and clone size come straight from that table; D and trimming were deduced from the DNA. Among under 300,000 clones listed, approximately 90% were seen once. These data originate in a study of blood T cell repertoires in COVID-19. The overall study: Samples taken during acute and convalescent COVID-19 were collected in the United States, Italy and Spain. The analysed material was cDNA or gDNA that came from T cells, B-cell-depleted T cells, or PBMCs.

J lost 7 bases, V lost 8 bases, and 5 bases had no gene match. The CDR3 totals 12 residues. Per germline, CDR1 MNHNY and CDR2 SVGAGI (reference sequence). Assignment of participants to cohorts was predicated upon participant-reported clinical history. The TCR sequence derives from a woman aged 60-70 years in a cohort exposed to, infected with or recovered from COVID-19 (not recorded which). J is TRBJ2-7 and V is TRBV6-6, with 10 bases aligning to TRBD1. Sequencing input: PBMCs or T cells enriched from blood (not recorded which). CDR3 DNA: TGTGCCAGCCTCGGACAGGGGGGTGAGCAGTACTTC. It yields the protein CASLGQGGEQYF.